One and the same sample provided the 31 T cell receptor beta chains below, sequenced in a study of T-cell memory formation after mild COVID-19. MiXCR, run by TCRdb on the 5' RACE reads, gives a single entry per CDR3 protein. The table includes about 270,000 distinct CDR3 sequences, 15% to 20% detected once. The material sequenced was PBMCs or a T cell subset sorted from them (not recorded which). Every receptor here comes from a man aged 18-30 years who had mild COVID-19 (a few samples of this study predate the infection). Cell type and time point are not known.

The V call is TRBV12-3 or TRBV12-4, the J call TRBJ1-3; D unresolved. V lost 8 bases and J 4 bases, leaving 6 bases between the germline ends. CDR3 length: 11 amino acids. The chain's CDR3 is CASYWGNTIYF. Written as DNA, the CDR3 is TGTGCCAGCTACTGGGGAAACACCATATATTTT.

The rearrangement links TRBV5-6 to TRBJ2-2; 9 bases match TRBD1. This CDR3 is built from 16 residues. CDR1 is SGHDT, CDR2 YYEEEE, per germline. With V trimmed by 0 bases and J by 2 bases, 2 bases remained unmatched. This CDR3 reads CASSLAGQGNTGELFF. DNA of the CDR3: TGTGCCAGCAGCTTGGCGGGACAGGGTAACACCGGGGAGCTGTTTTTT.

The J gene is TRBJ2-1, the V gene TRBV29-1, with a weak D call TRBD1 (6 bases). Trimming took 0 bases from V and 3 from J, leaving 15 bases between them. Germline V gives CDR1 SQVTM, CDR2 ANQGSEA. This CDR3 has 16 amino acids. CDR3 protein: CSVEDQETGHYNEQFF. The CDR3 bases are TGCAGCGTTGAAGATCAGGAGACAGGACACTACAATGAGCAGTTCTTC.

This clonotype was recorded many times. The chain couples TRBV12-3 or TRBV12-4 to TRBJ2-1; D is unclear. V shed 3 bases and J shed 6 bases, with 6 bases lying between them. This CDR3 is built from 12 residues. CDR3: CASSFLGNEQFF. The CDR3 DNA sequence: TGTGCCAGCAGTTTTTTGGGCAATGAGCAGTTCTTC.

The chain is built from TRBV30 and TRBJ2-1; 8 nucleotides align to TRBD2. Per germline, CDR1 GTSNPN and CDR2 SVGIG (reference sequence). The CDR3 spans 12 residues. V lost 3 bases, J lost 11 bases, and 6 bases stayed unmatched. The CDR3 spells CAWSGAGAKQFF. The CDR3 coding sequence is TGTGCCTGGAGCGGAGCGGGGGCAAAGCAGTTCTTC.

This clonotype was counted only a few times. The chain has TRBV4-2 and TRBJ2-7, with unresolved D. The CDR3 runs to 12 residues. CDR1 and CDR2 from the germline V gene are LGHNA and YNFKEQ. Deletions cut 3 bases from V and 3 bases from J, with 6 bases between. The CDR3 loop is CASSQDGYEQYF. The CDR3 nucleotides read TGTGCCAGCAGCCAGGACGGCTACGAGCAGTACTTC.

In its sample, this clonotype was seen a few times. The rearrangement uses TRBV7-2 and TRBJ2-3; perhaps D is TRBD1 or TRBD2 (5 bases each). V shed 4 bases and J shed 4 bases, with 12 bases lying between them. The V gene's germline CDR1 is SGHTA and CDR2 FQGNSA. This CDR3 region has 14 residues. The CDR3 DNA follows: TGTGCCAGCAGCTCATGGGGGACCCCAGATACGCAGTATTTT. Translating gives CASSSWGTPDTQYF.

This sequence joins TRBV7-9 and TRBJ2-5; D possibly corresponds to TRBD2 (6 bases). Per germline, CDR1 SEHNR and CDR2 FQNEAQ (reference sequence). The ends were cut back, 4 bases at V and 6 bases at J, with 18 bases in the middle. The CDR3 has 15 residues. In DNA, the CDR3 is TGTGCCAGCAGCTCCCCCGGGACTGCCCCGAAGACCCAGTACTTC. This encodes CASSSPGTAPKTQYF.

The gene calls are TRBV29-1 and TRBJ1-1, with D uncertain. This CDR3 contains 11 residues. V shed 4 bases and J shed 11 bases, with 14 bases lying between them. CDR1 is SQVTM, CDR2 ANQGSEA, per germline. DNA of the CDR3: TGCAGCGTTGCAGTCCACCAAGAGGCTTTCTTT. The encoded protein is CSVAVHQEAFF.

The CDR3 loop reads CASSPSTIGHPYGYTF. CDR3 in DNA: TGTGCCAGCAGCCCGTCTACCATCGGACACCCCTATGGCTACACCTTC. This sequence joins TRBV9 and TRBJ1-2; a possible D gene is TRBD1 (5 bases). V lost 4 bases and J lost 4, with 20 bases in between. This CDR3 contains 16 residues. Germline V lookup: CDR1 SGDLS, CDR2 YYNGEE.

The chain recombines TRBV6-2 or TRBV6-3 with TRBJ1-1, with a tentative D call TRBD1 (5 bases). From germline, CDR1 is MNHEY and CDR2 SVGEGT. With 6 bases removed from V and 3 bases from J, the gap between germline ends came to 8 bases. This CDR3 has 12 amino acids. This CDR3 reads CASRQAYTEAFF. CDR3 nucleotide sequence: TGTGCCAGCAGACAGGCCTACACTGAAGCTTTCTTT.

This chain links TRBV7-2 with TRBJ2-7; TRBD2 aligns across 10 bases. The length of the CDR3 is 14 residues. Germline-derived CDR1 and CDR2 are SGHTA and FQGNSA. After removal of 2 bases from V and 6 bases from J, the junction contained 4 bases not matched to a gene. The CDR3 is CASSLMASGGEQYF. The DNA for the CDR3 is TGTGCCAGCAGCTTAATGGCTAGCGGGGGCGAGCAGTACTTC.

The rearrangement links TRBV20-1 to TRBJ2-5; 11 bases agree with TRBD2. V shed 5 bases and J 1 base; nucleotides not matched to a gene: 6. Germline V gene data show CDR1 as DFQATT and CDR2 as SNEGSKA (reference sequence). This CDR3 spans 15 amino acids. The CDR3 nucleotides read TGCAGTGCTGCTCTAGCGGGGGGTTCCCAAGAGACCCAGTACTTC. This sequence encodes CSAALAGGSQETQYF.

This chain uses TRBV6-5 with TRBJ1-1; D possibly corresponds to TRBD1 (5 bases). CDR1 and CDR2 (germline): MNHEY, SVGAGI. CDR3 length equals 15 residues. V was trimmed by 2 bases and J by 4 bases, leaving 14 bases between them. CDR3 sequence: CASSYPGTIGTEAFF. The CDR3 coding sequence is TGTGCCAGCAGTTACCCCGGGACGATAGGCACTGAAGCTTTCTTT.

V and J are TRBV7-2 and TRBJ2-2; TRBD2 might be the D (5 bases). With 1 base removed from V and 6 bases from J, the gap between germline ends came to 12 bases. The CDR3 is made up of 15 amino acids. CDR1 SGHTA and CDR2 FQGNSA come from the germline V gene. CDR3: CASSLVAGLPGELFF. As DNA, the CDR3 is TGTGCCAGCAGCTTAGTGGCCGGACTGCCCGGGGAGCTGTTTTTT.

CDR3 DNA: TGCGCCAGCAGCTCCACAGGGTCTAACTATGGCTACACCTTC. Amino acids: CASSSTGSNYGYTF. The rearrangement joins TRBV4-3 to TRBJ1-2, with D perhaps TRBD1 (6 bases). The ends were cut back, 5 bases at V and 0 bases at J, with 10 bases in the middle. Germline CDR1 LGHNA, CDR2 YSLEER. The CDR3 is made up of 14 amino acids.

A remark on this clonotype: A junction boundary mismatches the germline segment, possibly from a read error. The V gene is TRBV6-2 or TRBV6-3, the J gene TRBJ2-3, with TRBD1 as a possible D gene (5 bases). CDR1 MNHEY and CDR2 SVGEGT come from the germline V gene. This CDR3 is built from 17 residues. The CDR3: CASRKLDSRLGTYTQYF. In DNA form, the CDR3 reads TGTGCCAGCAGGAAACTTGACAGCAGACTCGGCACATATACGCAGTATTTT.

The chain links TRBV6-5 to TRBJ2-5; D tentatively fits TRBD1 or TRBD2 (6 bases each). V was shortened by 7 bases and J by 5 bases, with 20 bases between the two germline ends. CDR3 length: 15 amino acids. The V gene's germline CDR1 is MNHEY and CDR2 SVGAGI. The CDR3 protein is CASTTGAGPYETQYF. CDR3 DNA sequence: TGTGCCAGCACCACGGGGGCAGGACCTTACGAGACCCAGTACTTC.

With regard to this clonotype: The conserved phenylalanine or tryptophan normally closing the CDR3 is absent here, so this likely arose from a read error. V is TRBV7-2 and J is TRBJ1-5, with D possibly being TRBD1 (5 bases). The V and J ends lost 5 bases and 2 bases respectively, with 16 bases between them. Germline V gene sequence: CDR1 SGHTA, CDR2 FQGNSA. The CDR3 runs 16 residues. The CDR3 reads CASSASHLGGNQPQHI. CDR3 in DNA: TGTGCCAGCAGCGCAAGCCACCTGGGGGGCAATCAGCCCCAGCATATT.

V is TRBV5-1 and J is TRBJ1-1; D is possibly TRBD1 (5 bases). Germline V gives CDR1 SGHRS, CDR2 YFSETQ. Trimming removed 9 bases from V and 5 bases from J, with 17 bases in between. This CDR3 comprises 13 residues. CDR3 nucleotide sequence: TGCGCCACCATGCCCCAGGGAGGGACTGAAGCTTTCTTT. Amino acids: CATMPQGGTEAFF.

This clonotype has only a few counts. This chain joins TRBV18 and TRBJ2-7, with 9 bases that match TRBD1. Germline values: CDR1 KGHSH, CDR2 LQKENI. The CDR3 extends over 14 amino acids. V trimming: 4 bases; J trimming: 5 bases; junction bases outside the gene matches: 6. CDR3 nucleotide sequence: TGTGCCAGCTCACTAAACAGGGGGCAGGACGAGCAGTACGTC. Translated: CASSLNRGQDEQYV.

The chain uses TRBV5-1 and TRBJ2-5, with 8 bases that match TRBD1. Per germline, CDR1 SGHRS and CDR2 YFSETQ. The CDR3 is 16 residues long. The V segment lost 4 bases and the J segment 1 base; nucleotides outside the gene matches: 9. This CDR3 is CASSPQPTGVQETQYF. CDR3 nucleotide sequence: TGCGCCAGCAGCCCCCAACCGACAGGGGTCCAAGAGACCCAGTACTTC.

This clonotype was seen more than once but under ten times. The genes are TRBV20-1 and TRBJ2-7; 7 bases agree with TRBD2. CDR1 is DFQATT, CDR2 SNEGSKA, per germline (reference sequence). With 6 bases clipped from V and 2 bases from J, the junction kept 13 bases outside the gene matches. The CDR3 loop spans 15 amino acids. The CDR3 here is CSAYPPPRGAYEQYV. In DNA form, the CDR3 reads TGCAGTGCCTACCCTCCTCCCCGGGGGGCCTACGAGCAGTACGTC.

V gene TRBV3-1 combines with J gene TRBJ1-5, with unresolved D. The V end was cut by 3 bases, the J end by 5 bases, with 14 bases between. This CDR3 region has 15 residues. Per germline, CDR1 LGHDT and CDR2 YNNKEL (reference sequence). CDR3 region: CASSHGVKSDQPQHF. For the CDR3, the DNA is TGTGCCAGCAGCCATGGAGTCAAGAGCGATCAGCCCCAGCATTTT.

The chain uses TRBV11-1 and TRBJ2-6, with 9 bases identical to TRBD1. Germline lookup yields CDR1 SGHAT and CDR2 FQDESV (reference sequence). V lost 0 bases, J lost 4 bases, and 10 bases stayed unmatched. This CDR3 region has 19 residues. CDR3 DNA sequence: TGTGCCAGCAGCTTAGCCCACGGACAGGGGTTAAGAGGGGCCAACGTCCTGACTTTC. As protein: CASSLAHGQGLRGANVLTF.

This clonotype turned up a few times. The J gene is TRBJ2-2, the V gene TRBV9, with 7 bases that match TRBD1. The V gene end was trimmed by 2 bases and the J gene end by 1 base; junction bases not matched to a gene: 2. The CDR3 length is 15 residues. Germline V lookup: CDR1 SGDLS, CDR2 YYNGEE. CDR3 DNA: TGTGCCAGCAGCGTTGGGACAGTGAACACCGGGGAGCTGTTTTTT. This encodes CASSVGTVNTGELFF. The whole variable domain, remainder taken from reference TRBV9 and TRBJ2-2, is DSGVTQTPKHLITATGQRVTLRCSPRSGDLSVYWYQQSLDQGLQFLIQYYNGEERAKGNILERFSAQQFPDLHSELNLSSLELGDSALYFCASSVGTVNTGELFFGEGSRLTVL.

CDR3 DNA: TGTGCCAGCAGCAATGCTTACACTGAAGCTTTCTTT. Translated: CASSNAYTEAFF. The chain uses TRBV7-9 and TRBJ1-1; D not resolved. Germline V gene lookup returns CDR1 SEHNR and CDR2 FQNEAQ (reference sequence). This CDR3 is built from 12 residues. V was pared by 5 bases and J by 3 bases, with 7 bases between.

The chain couples TRBV9 to TRBJ2-5; D is ambiguous. The CDR3 has 14 residues. The germline V and J ends were trimmed by 4 bases and 4 bases, with 14 bases remaining between them. From germline, CDR1 is SGDLS and CDR2 YYNGEE. CDR3 protein: CASSTRLVGETQYF. The DNA for the CDR3 is TGTGCCAGCAGCACCCGCCTGGTAGGAGAGACCCAGTACTTC. The variable domain in full, with the rest retrieved from reference TRBV9 and TRBJ2-5, is DSGVTQTPKHLITATGQRVTLRCSPRSGDLSVYWYQQSLDQGLQFLIQYYNGEERAKGNILERFSAQQFPDLHSELNLSSLELGDSALYFCASSTRLVGETQYFGPGTRLLVL.

The CDR3 DNA sequence: TGTGCCAGCAGTTTCTGGATGCACTATAATTCACCCCTCCACTTT. This sequence encodes CASSFWMHYNSPLHF. This sequence joins TRBV12-3 or TRBV12-4 and TRBJ1-6; D not certain. V lost 3 bases and J 3 bases, leaving 9 bases between the germline ends. This CDR3 comprises 15 residues.

This clonotype appeared a few times. The chain carries TRBV5-1 and TRBJ2-3, with 7 bases fitting TRBD1. The V segment lost 1 base and the J segment 2 bases; nucleotides outside the gene matches: 4. The CDR3 consists of 15 residues. Germline CDR1 is SGHRS and CDR2 is YFSETQ. The CDR3 bases are TGCGCCAGCAGCTTGTCGGGACAGCTCACAGATACGCAGTATTTT. Its translation: CASSLSGQLTDTQYF.

This clonotype was seen only a few times. The rearrangement joins TRBV6-5 to TRBJ2-1; D might be TRBD2 (6 bases). Germline V CDR1 and CDR2: MNHEY, SVGAGI. The CDR3 length is 17 residues. Trimming shortened V by 0 bases and J by 0 bases, and 12 bases separated the two germline ends. CDR3 DNA sequence: TGTGCCAGCAGTTACTCGGGCGGGGTAAGCTCCTACAATGAGCAGTTCTTC. Its translation is CASSYSGGVSSYNEQFF.